This section outlines one T cell receptor (beta chain) sequence together with its context. These data come from a study of blood T cell repertoires in COVID-19. Germline lookup yields CDR1 LGHDT and CDR2 YNNKEL (reference sequence). The CDR3 runs 16 residues. Germline trimming cut 5 bases from V and 11 bases from J; bases unmatched to any gene: 16. Using immunoSEQ multiplex PCR, the repertoire was profiled, and TCRdb retains in-frame clones only, with some absent. The sample contains about 130,000 clones, around 88% of which appear only once. This rearrangement joins TRBV3-1 (or the pseudogene TRBV3-2) to TRBJ2-2; 8 bases line up with TRBD2. This clonotype was sampled from a woman aged 45-59 years who had recovered from COVID-19. Material for sequencing was PBMCs or T cells enriched from blood (not recorded which). CDR3 coding DNA: TGTGCCAGCAGCTGGTTGAGCGGGGGATTAAGAGGAGAGCTGTTTTTT. Translated: CASSWLSGGLRGELFF.